A single sample gave rise to the 10 T cell receptor beta chains below, sequenced in a study of blood T cell repertoires in COVID-19. Some clones are missing from TCRdb's copy, which holds only in-frame ones; the method was immunoSEQ multiplex PCR. The table has some 180,000 clones, 65% to 80% seen once. The specimen sequenced was PBMCs or T cells enriched from blood (not recorded which). The receptors come from a woman aged 65 to 85 in a cohort exposed to, infected with or recovered from COVID-19 (not recorded which).

This clone has ten or more counts. The chain links TRBV7-9 to TRBJ2-1; 7 positions match TRBD1. This CDR3 region has 15 residues. J gave up 5 bases and V 3 bases, and 7 bases lay outside the gene matches. Germline assignment: CDR1 SEHNR and CDR2 FQNEAQ (reference sequence). Here the CDR3 DNA reads TGTGCCAGCAGCTTCCCCGGGGACAGAAACAATGAGCAGTTCTTC. Protein product: CASSFPGDRNNEQFF.

The rearrangement links TRBV12-5 to TRBJ1-6; tentatively, D is TRBD1 (6 bases). V dropped 5 bases and J dropped 3 bases, with 14 bases sitting between them. The CDR3 totals 16 residues. Germline CDR1 is LGHNT and CDR2 is FRNRAP. The CDR3 DNA reads TGTGCTAGTGGTATCTCGAACAGGGTCTATAATTCACCCCTCCACTTT. Its translation is CASGISNRVYNSPLHF.

This clone was observed a single time. The rearrangement joins TRBV4-2 to TRBJ1-2, with 7 bases that match TRBD1. V trimming: 4 bases; J trimming: 7 bases; junction bases outside the gene matches: 18. In germline, CDR1 is LGHNA, CDR2 YNFKEQ. The CDR3 loop spans 17 amino acids. The chain's CDR3 is CASSLLPGQSAKTGYTF. As DNA, the CDR3 is TGTGCCAGCAGCCTCCTACCGGGACAGTCGGCCAAAACTGGCTACACCTTC.

The chain carries TRBV18 and TRBJ2-7, with D perhaps TRBD2 (5 bases). The CDR3 extends over 14 amino acids. Per germline, CDR1 KGHSH and CDR2 LQKENI. Trimming stripped 2 bases from V and 1 base from J, with 9 bases between. Here the CDR3 DNA reads TGTGCCAGCTCACCAACAGCGGCTTCCTACGAGCAGTACTTC. The encoded protein is CASSPTAASYEQYF.

This chain connects TRBV10-3 to TRBJ1-3, with a weak D call TRBD1 (5 bases). Germline V CDR1 and CDR2: ENHRY, SYGVKD. The CDR3 consists of 14 residues. V was cut by 7 bases and J by 0 bases, with 10 bases left in between. The CDR3 here is CAIKPDNSGNTIYF. CDR3 nucleotides: TGTGCCATCAAACCGGACAACTCTGGAAACACCATATATTTT.

V gene TRBV9 combines with J gene TRBJ2-2, with 14 nucleotides matching TRBD2. J gave up 5 bases and V 3 bases, and 3 bases lay outside the gene matches. The CDR3 has 16 residues. The V gene's germline CDR1 is SGDLS and CDR2 YYNGEE. For the CDR3, the DNA is TGTGCCAGCAGCGCCGGGACTAGCGGGAGTACCGGGGAGCTGTTTTTT. Translation gives CASSAGTSGSTGELFF.

The chain is built from TRBV27 and TRBJ2-5; no reliable D call. Trimming took 6 bases from V and 3 from J, leaving 38 bases between them. Germline V gene sequence: CDR1 MNHEY, CDR2 SMNVEV (reference sequence). The CDR3 sequence is 22 residues long. The CDR3 DNA reads as TGTGCCAGCAGCCTAAAGCGTGTAAGTGAGAAGCAACCCATAAGGCGAGAAGAGACCCAGTACTTC. Amino acids: CASSLKRVSEKQPIRREETQYF.

The chain couples TRBV18 to TRBJ2-1, with TRBD1 as a possible D gene (6 bases). CDR3 length equals 13 residues. V lost 6 bases to trimming and J lost 6 bases, with 12 bases between them. Germline CDR1 KGHSH, CDR2 LQKENI. CDR3 sequence: CASSPGQINEQFF. Here the CDR3 DNA reads TGTGCCAGCTCCCCCGGACAGATCAATGAGCAGTTCTTC.

The CDR3, as DNA: TGTGCCAGCACCACCGGTAACAGTTACGAGCAGTACTTC. This sequence encodes CASTTGNSYEQYF. The rearrangement links TRBV3-1 (or the pseudogene TRBV3-2) to TRBJ2-7; no clear D gene. Germline V CDR1 and CDR2: LGHDT, YNNKEL (reference sequence). V dropped 7 bases and J dropped 4 bases, with 14 bases sitting between them. The CDR3 extends over 13 amino acids.

This chain links TRBV9 with TRBJ2-1; 10 nucleotides match TRBD1. The junction had 4 bases not matched to a gene; V was cut back by 4 bases and J by 3 bases. Germline CDR1 reads SGDLS; CDR2 reads YYNGEE. This CDR3 region has 15 residues. The CDR3 here is CASSWRDRGYNEQFF. Written as DNA, the CDR3 is TGTGCCAGCAGCTGGCGGGACAGGGGCTACAATGAGCAGTTCTTC.